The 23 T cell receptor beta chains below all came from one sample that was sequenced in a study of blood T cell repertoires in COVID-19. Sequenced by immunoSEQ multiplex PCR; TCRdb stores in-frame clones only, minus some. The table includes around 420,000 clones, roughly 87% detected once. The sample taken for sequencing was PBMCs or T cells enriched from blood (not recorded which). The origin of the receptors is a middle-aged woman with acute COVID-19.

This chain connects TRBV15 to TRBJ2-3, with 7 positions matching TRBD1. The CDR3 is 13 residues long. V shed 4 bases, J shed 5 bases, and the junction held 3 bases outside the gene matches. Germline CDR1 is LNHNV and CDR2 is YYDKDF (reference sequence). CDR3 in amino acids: CATSTPGGDTQYF. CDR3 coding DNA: TGTGCCACCAGCACACCAGGGGGAGATACGCAGTATTTT.

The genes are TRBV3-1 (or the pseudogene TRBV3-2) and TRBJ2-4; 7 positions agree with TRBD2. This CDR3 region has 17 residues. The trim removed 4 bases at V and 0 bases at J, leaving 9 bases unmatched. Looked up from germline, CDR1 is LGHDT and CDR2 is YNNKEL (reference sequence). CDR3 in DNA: TGTGCCAGCAGCCCGCCTTCTAGCGGACTAGCCAAAAACATTCAGTACTTC. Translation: CASSPPSSGLAKNIQYF.

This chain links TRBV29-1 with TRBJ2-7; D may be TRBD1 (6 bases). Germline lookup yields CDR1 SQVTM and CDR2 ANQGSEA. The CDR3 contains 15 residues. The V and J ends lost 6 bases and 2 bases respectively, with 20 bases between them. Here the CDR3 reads CSVESGTPPPYEQYF. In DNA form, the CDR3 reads TGCAGCGTCGAATCCGGGACACCACCTCCCTACGAGCAGTACTTC.

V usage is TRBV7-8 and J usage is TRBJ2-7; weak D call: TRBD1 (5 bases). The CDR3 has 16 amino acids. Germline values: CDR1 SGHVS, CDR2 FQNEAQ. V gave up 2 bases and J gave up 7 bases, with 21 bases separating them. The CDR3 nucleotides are TGTGCCAGCAGCTTAACATCGGCCGGCAGGGTGGGAGAGCAGTACTTC. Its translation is CASSLTSAGRVGEQYF.

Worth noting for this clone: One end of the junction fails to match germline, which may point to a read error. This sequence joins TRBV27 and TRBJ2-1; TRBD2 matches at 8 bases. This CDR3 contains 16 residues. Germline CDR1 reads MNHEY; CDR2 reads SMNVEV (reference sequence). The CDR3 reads CASNLAGTNSYNEQFF. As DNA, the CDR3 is TGTGCCAGCAATTTAGCGGGGACCAACTCCTACAATGAGCAGTTCTTC.

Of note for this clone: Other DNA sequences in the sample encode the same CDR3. CDR3 in amino acids: CASSERQIYEQYF. CDR3 sequence (DNA): TGTGCCAGCAGTGAACGACAGATATACGAGCAGTACTTC. The chain has TRBV6-1 and TRBJ2-7; D perhaps matches TRBD1 (5 bases). The germline V gene encodes CDR1 MNHNS and CDR2 SASEGT. There are 13 residues in the CDR3. V was shortened by 2 bases and J by 4 bases, with 9 bases between the two germline ends.

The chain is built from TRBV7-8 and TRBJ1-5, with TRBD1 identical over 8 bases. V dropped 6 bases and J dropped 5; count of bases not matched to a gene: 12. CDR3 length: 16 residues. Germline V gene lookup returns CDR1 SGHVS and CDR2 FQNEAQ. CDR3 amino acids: CASSQGQALFDQPQHF. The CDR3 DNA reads TGTGCCAGCAGTCAGGGACAGGCCTTGTTCGATCAGCCCCAGCATTTT.

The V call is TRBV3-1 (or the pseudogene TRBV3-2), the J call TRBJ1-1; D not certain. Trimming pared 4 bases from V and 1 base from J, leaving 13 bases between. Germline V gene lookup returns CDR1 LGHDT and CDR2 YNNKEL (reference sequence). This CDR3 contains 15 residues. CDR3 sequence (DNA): TGTGCCAGCAGCCTCGGCGGCGTGGGGAACACTGAAGCTTTCTTT. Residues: CASSLGGVGNTEAFF.

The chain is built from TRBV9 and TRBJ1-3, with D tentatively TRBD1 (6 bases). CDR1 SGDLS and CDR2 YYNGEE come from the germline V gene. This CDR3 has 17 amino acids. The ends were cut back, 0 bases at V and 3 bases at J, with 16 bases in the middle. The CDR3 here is CASSVGQARGSGNTIYF. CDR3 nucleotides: TGTGCCAGCAGCGTAGGACAAGCCAGGGGAAGTGGAAACACCATATATTTT.

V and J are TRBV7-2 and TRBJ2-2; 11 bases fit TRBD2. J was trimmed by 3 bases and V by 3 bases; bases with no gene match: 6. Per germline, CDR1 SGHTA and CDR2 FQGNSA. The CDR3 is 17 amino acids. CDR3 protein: CASSFSGGAGDTGELFF. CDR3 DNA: TGTGCCAGCAGCTTTAGCGGGGGGGCAGGAGACACCGGGGAGCTGTTTTTT. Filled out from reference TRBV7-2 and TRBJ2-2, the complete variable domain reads GAGVSQSPSNKVTEKGKDVELRCDPISGHTALYWYRQSLGQGLEFLIYFQGNSAPDKSGLPSDRFSAERTGGSVSTLTIQRTQQEDSAVYLCASSFSGGAGDTGELFFGEGSRLTVL.

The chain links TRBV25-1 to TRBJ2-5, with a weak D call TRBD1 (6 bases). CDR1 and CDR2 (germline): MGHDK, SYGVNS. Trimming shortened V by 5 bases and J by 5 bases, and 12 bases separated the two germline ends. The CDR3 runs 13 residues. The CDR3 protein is CASSNRVVETQYF. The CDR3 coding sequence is TGTGCCAGCAGTAACAGGGTTGTCGAGACCCAGTACTTC.

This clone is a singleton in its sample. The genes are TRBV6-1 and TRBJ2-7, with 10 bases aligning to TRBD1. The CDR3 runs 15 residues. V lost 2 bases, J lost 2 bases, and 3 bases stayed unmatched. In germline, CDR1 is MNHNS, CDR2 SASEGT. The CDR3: CASSEQDRGTYEQYF. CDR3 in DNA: TGTGCCAGCAGTGAACAGGACAGGGGGACCTACGAGCAGTACTTC.

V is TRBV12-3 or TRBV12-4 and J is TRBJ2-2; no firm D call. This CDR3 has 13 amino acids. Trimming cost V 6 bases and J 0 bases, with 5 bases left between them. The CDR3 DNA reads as TGTGCCAGCAGGTACTCGAACACCGGGGAGCTGTTTTTT. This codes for CASRYSNTGELFF.

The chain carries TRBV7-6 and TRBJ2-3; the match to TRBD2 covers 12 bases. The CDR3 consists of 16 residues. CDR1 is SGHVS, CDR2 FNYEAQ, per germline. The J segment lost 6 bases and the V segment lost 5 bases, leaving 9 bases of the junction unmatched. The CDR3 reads CASSPGTSGSLDTQYF. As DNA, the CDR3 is TGTGCCAGCAGCCCCGGGACTAGCGGGTCTTTGGATACGCAGTATTTT. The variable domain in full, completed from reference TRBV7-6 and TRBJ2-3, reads GAGVSQSPRYKVTKRGQDVALRCDPISGHVSLYWYRQALGQGPEFLTYFNYEAQQDKSGLPNDRFSAERPEGSISTLTIQRTEQRDSAMYRCASSPGTSGSLDTQYFGPGTRLTVL.

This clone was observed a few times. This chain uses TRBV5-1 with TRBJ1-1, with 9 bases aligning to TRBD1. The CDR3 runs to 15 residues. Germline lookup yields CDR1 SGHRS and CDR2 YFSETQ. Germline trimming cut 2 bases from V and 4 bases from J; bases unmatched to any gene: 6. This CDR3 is CASSLPGQGSTEAFF. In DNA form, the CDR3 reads TGCGCCAGCAGCTTACCGGGACAGGGATCCACTGAAGCTTTCTTT.

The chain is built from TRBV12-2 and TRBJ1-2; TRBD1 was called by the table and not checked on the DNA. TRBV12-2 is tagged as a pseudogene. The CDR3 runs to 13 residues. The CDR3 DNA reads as TGTGCAAGTCGCGTACCCAGGGGCTGGGGCTACACCTTC. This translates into CASRVPRGWGYTF.

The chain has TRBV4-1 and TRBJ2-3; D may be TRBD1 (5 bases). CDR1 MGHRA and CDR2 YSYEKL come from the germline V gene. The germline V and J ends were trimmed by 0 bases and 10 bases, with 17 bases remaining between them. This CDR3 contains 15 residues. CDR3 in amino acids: CASSQDGVGQGAQYF. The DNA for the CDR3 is TGCGCCAGCAGCCAAGATGGGGTGGGGCAAGGGGCGCAGTATTTT.

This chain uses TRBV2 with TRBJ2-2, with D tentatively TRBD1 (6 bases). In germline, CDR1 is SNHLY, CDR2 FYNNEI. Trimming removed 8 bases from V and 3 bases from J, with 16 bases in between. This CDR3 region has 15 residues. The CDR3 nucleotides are TGTGCCAGCGGCCGTGTCAGGGGAGACACCGGGGAGCTGTTTTTT. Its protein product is CASGRVRGDTGELFF.

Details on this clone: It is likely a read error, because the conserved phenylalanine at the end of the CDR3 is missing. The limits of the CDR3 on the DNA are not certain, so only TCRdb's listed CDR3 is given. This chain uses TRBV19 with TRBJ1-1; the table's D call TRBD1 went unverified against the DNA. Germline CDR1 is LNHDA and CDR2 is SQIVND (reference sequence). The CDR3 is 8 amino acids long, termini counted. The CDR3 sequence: CATQPGGQ.

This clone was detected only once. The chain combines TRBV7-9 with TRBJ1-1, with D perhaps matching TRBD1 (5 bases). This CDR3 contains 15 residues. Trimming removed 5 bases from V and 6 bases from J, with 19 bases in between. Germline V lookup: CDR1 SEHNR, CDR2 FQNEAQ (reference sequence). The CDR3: CASSRGAGWAPEAFF. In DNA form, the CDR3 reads TGTGCCAGCAGCCGCGGGGCCGGTTGGGCTCCTGAAGCTTTCTTT.

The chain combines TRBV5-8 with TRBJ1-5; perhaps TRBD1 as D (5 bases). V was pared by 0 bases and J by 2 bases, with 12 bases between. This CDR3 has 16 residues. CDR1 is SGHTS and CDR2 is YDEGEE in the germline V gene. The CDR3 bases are TGTGCCAGCAGCTTGGTTCGGGGGTCGGGCAATCAGCCCCAGCATTTT. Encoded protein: CASSLVRGSGNQPQHF.

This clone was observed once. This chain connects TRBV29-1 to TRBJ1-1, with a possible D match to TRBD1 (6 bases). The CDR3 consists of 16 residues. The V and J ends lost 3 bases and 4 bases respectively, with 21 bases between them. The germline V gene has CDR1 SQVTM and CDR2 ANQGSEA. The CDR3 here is CSVDRGASALSTEAFF. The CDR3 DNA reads TGCAGCGTTGATCGGGGGGCCAGCGCCCTGAGCACTGAAGCTTTCTTT.

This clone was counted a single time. CDR3 DNA sequence: TGCAGCGTTGAAGACAGGGAAAACTATGGCTACACCTTC. Its protein is CSVEDRENYGYTF. The chain links TRBV29-1 to TRBJ1-2; possibly TRBD1 for D (5 bases). Germline lookup yields CDR1 SQVTM and CDR2 ANQGSEA. CDR3 length: 13 amino acids. Trimming took off 0 bases at V and 2 bases at J, with 7 bases between the two ends. Looking up the rest from reference TRBV29-1 and TRBJ1-2 gives the full variable domain: SAVISQKPSRDICQRGTSLTIQCQVDSQVTMMFWYRQQPGQSLTLIATANQGSEATYESGFVIDKFPISRPNLTFSTLTVSNMSPEDSSIYLCSVEDRENYGYTFGSGTRLTVV.